What follows are 30 T cell receptor beta chains derived from one specimen sequenced in a study of blood T cell repertoires in COVID-19. Produced via immunoSEQ multiplex PCR; TCRdb's table is partial and in-frame only. Of a few hundred thousand clones listed, approximately 90% are singletons. The sample comprised PBMCs or T cells enriched from blood (not recorded which). The receptors were sampled from an older woman who had recovered from COVID-19.

V gene TRBV25-1 combines with J gene TRBJ1-1; D not certain. This CDR3 contains 12 residues. Trimming cost V 2 bases and J 6 bases, with 7 bases left between them. Germline lookup yields CDR1 MGHDK and CDR2 SYGVNS. This CDR3 is CASSEERAEAFF. The DNA for the CDR3 is TGTGCCAGCAGTGAAGAACGGGCTGAAGCTTTCTTT. Supplemented by reference TRBV25-1 and TRBJ1-1, the full variable domain reads EADIYQTPRYLVIGTGKKITLECSQTMGHDKMYWYQQDPGMELHLIHYSYGVNSTEKGDLSSESTVSRIRTEHFPLTLESARPSHTSQYLCASSEERAEAFFGQGTRLTVV.

The chain is built from TRBV19 and TRBJ1-5; 8 positions agree with TRBD1. The J segment lost 5 bases and the V segment lost 6 bases, leaving 6 bases of the junction unmatched. This CDR3 has 14 residues. Germline V CDR1 and CDR2: LNHDA, SQIVND (reference sequence). The CDR3 spells CASRKQGVDQPQHF. CDR3 coding DNA: TGTGCCAGTAGGAAACAGGGGGTGGATCAGCCCCAGCATTTT.

Worth noting for this clone: The same CDR3 also results from other DNA sequences found in this sample. This chain links TRBV11-3 with TRBJ2-1; 7 bases are shared with TRBD2. Germline trimming cut 1 base from V and 0 bases from J; bases unmatched to any gene: 0. Germline lookup yields CDR1 SGHNT and CDR2 YENEEA. The CDR3 extends over 15 amino acids. The CDR3 DNA reads TGTGCCAGCAGCTTAGTAGCGGGCTCCTACAATGAGCAGTTCTTC. Translation gives CASSLVAGSYNEQFF.

V usage is TRBV11-3 and J usage is TRBJ1-3; D perhaps matches TRBD1 (5 bases). Germline V gene data show CDR1 as SGHNT and CDR2 as YENEEA. The CDR3 is 14 amino acids. The V and J ends lost 3 bases and 1 base respectively, with 7 bases between them. In nucleotides, the CDR3 is TGTGCCAGCAGCTTGTCAGGGTCTGGAAACACCATATATTTT. Encoded protein: CASSLSGSGNTIYF.

The chain combines TRBV19 with TRBJ1-6, with D perhaps matching TRBD1 (6 bases). CDR3 length: 15 residues. Between the trimmed V and J ends, which lost 1 base and 10 bases, there was a span of 14 bases. Germline V gene lookup returns CDR1 LNHDA and CDR2 SQIVND (reference sequence). The CDR3 is CASSIGNRVRSPLHF. CDR3 DNA: TGTGCCAGTAGTATAGGGAACAGGGTACGATCACCCCTCCACTTT.

V and J are TRBV5-1 and TRBJ1-1; no reliable D call. CDR3 length equals 14 residues. V gave up 0 bases and J gave up 7 bases, with 13 bases separating them. Germline CDR1 is SGHRS and CDR2 is YFSETQ. This CDR3 is CASSLGWSESEAFF. The CDR3 bases are TGCGCCAGCAGCTTGGGGTGGAGTGAGAGTGAAGCTTTCTTT.

CDR3 DNA sequence: TGCGCCAGCAGCCAAGGGAGGGGTCCCGGGGAGCTGTTTTTT. It specifies CASSQGRGPGELFF. V and J are TRBV4-1 and TRBJ2-2; D may be TRBD2 (6 bases). The CDR3 has 14 residues. Germline CDR1 is MGHRA and CDR2 is YSYEKL. V dropped 1 base and J dropped 6 bases, with 9 bases sitting between them.

This sequence joins TRBV9 and TRBJ2-3; 14 bases are shared with TRBD2. The ends lost 2 bases at V and 0 bases at J; junction bases unmatched: 5. This CDR3 region has 18 residues. From germline, CDR1 is SGDLS and CDR2 YYNGEE. CDR3 loop: CASSVGLAGVASTDTQYF. DNA for the CDR3: TGTGCCAGCAGCGTGGGACTAGCGGGGGTGGCTAGCACAGATACGCAGTATTTT.

This clone was seen a handful of times. The rearrangement joins TRBV5-1 to TRBJ2-6, with TRBD1 matching over 8 bases. Germline V CDR1 and CDR2: SGHRS, YFSETQ. This CDR3 comprises 19 residues. V shed 2 bases and J 0 bases; nucleotides not matched to a gene: 10. DNA of the CDR3: TGCGCCAGCAGCTTACCTATTACAGGGGGTGGCTCTGGGGCCAACGTCCTGACTTTC. Protein: CASSLPITGGGSGANVLTF.

The table lists this clone with a count of one. The V gene is TRBV30, the J gene TRBJ2-6, with a weak D call TRBD1 (6 bases). Trimming took 8 bases from V and 4 from J, leaving 12 bases between them. CDR3 length equals 13 residues. Germline V gene lookup returns CDR1 GTSNPN and CDR2 SVGIG (reference sequence). As DNA, the CDR3 is TGTGCCGGCACAGGGTCCGGGGCCAACGTCCTGACTTTC. It is translated as CAGTGSGANVLTF. Full variable domain (rest looked up from reference TRBV30 and TRBJ2-6): SQTIHQWPATLVQPVGSPLSLECTVEGTSNPNLYWYRQAAGRGLQLLFYSVGIGQISSEVPQNLSASRPQDRQFILSSKKLLLSDSGFYLCAGTGSGANVLTFGAGSRLTVL.

The gene calls are TRBV6-1 and TRBJ1-4; tentative D call: TRBD1 (5 bases). Trimming shortened V by 3 bases and J by 0 bases, and 17 bases separated the two germline ends. Germline CDR1 MNHNS, CDR2 SASEGT. The CDR3 covers 18 residues. Here the CDR3 DNA reads TGTGCCAGCAGTGATCCCCCCTTTGTGACAGCAACTAATGAAAAACTGTTTTTT. Its protein is CASSDPPFVTATNEKLFF.

This clone has a single count. The chain joins TRBV6-6 to TRBJ1-5; D remains ambiguous. The CDR3 covers 14 residues. V was pared by 4 bases and J by 6 bases, with 13 bases between. Germline CDR1 and CDR2: MNHNY and SVGAGI (reference sequence). The CDR3 reads CASSLRVGSQPQHF. The CDR3 DNA follows: TGTGCCAGCAGTTTGAGGGTCGGCAGTCAGCCCCAGCATTTT.

J is TRBJ1-6 and V is TRBV11-2; perhaps TRBD1 as D (6 bases). CDR1 is SGHAT and CDR2 is FQNNGV in the germline V gene. Trimming cost V 3 bases and J 7 bases, with 13 bases left between them. The CDR3 spans 15 residues. The CDR3 reads CASSFSRTANSPLHF. CDR3 nucleotides: TGTGCCAGCAGCTTTTCCCGGACAGCGAATTCACCCCTCCACTTT.

The sample holds one count of this clone. This chain links TRBV29-1 with TRBJ2-2, with 10 positions matching TRBD2. The CDR3 extends over 14 amino acids. The trim removed 8 bases at V and 7 bases at J, leaving 10 bases unmatched. Germline lookup yields CDR1 SQVTM and CDR2 ANQGSEA. As DNA, the CDR3 is TGCAGCTGCGGGCTAGCGGGGGCAAGCGGGGAGCTGTTTTTT. Translated, it gives CSCGLAGASGELFF.

The gene calls are TRBV24-1 and TRBJ2-2; TRBD2 matches 8 bases. CDR1 KGHDR and CDR2 SFDVKD come from the germline V gene. V lost 1 base to trimming and J lost 4 bases; unmatched junction nucleotides: 4. The CDR3 loop spans 16 amino acids. CDR3 sequence reads: CATSDFRGGSTGELFF. CDR3 DNA sequence: TGTGCCACCAGTGATTTTCGGGGGGGCAGCACCGGGGAGCTGTTTTTT.

The chain carries TRBV6-5 and TRBJ2-7, with TRBD1 matching over 8 bases. This CDR3 is built from 13 residues. The V gene's germline CDR1 is MNHEY and CDR2 SVGAGI. Germline trimming cut 5 bases from V and 2 bases from J; bases unmatched to any gene: 2. CDR3 region: CASSRDRPYEQYF. The CDR3 coding sequence is TGTGCCAGCAGTAGGGACAGGCCCTACGAGCAGTACTTC.

The chain recombines TRBV5-1 with TRBJ1-2; no reliable D call. Germline V gives CDR1 SGHRS, CDR2 YFSETQ. The CDR3 sequence is 15 residues long. Trimming stripped 0 bases from V and 2 bases from J, with 11 bases between. The CDR3 DNA is TGCGCCAGCAGCTTGGTGGCGGGTGAGAACTATGGCTACACCTTC. It translates to CASSLVAGENYGYTF. Using reference TRBV5-1 and TRBJ1-2 for the parts outside the CDR3, the full variable domain is KAGVTQTPRYLIKTRGQQVTLSCSPISGHRSVSWYQQTPGQGLQFLFEYFSETQRNKGNFPGRFSGRQFSNSRSEMNVSTLELGDSALYLCASSLVAGENYGYTFGSGTRLTVV.

The chain combines TRBV5-6 with TRBJ1-2; 8 bases align to TRBD1. This CDR3 contains 13 residues. Germline assignment: CDR1 SGHDT and CDR2 YYEEEE. V lost 5 bases and J lost 8; bases outside the gene matches: 8. This chain's CDR3 is CASSLGQGWGYTF. CDR3 in DNA: TGTGCCAGCAGTCTCGGACAGGGCTGGGGCTACACCTTC.

The chain uses TRBV2 and TRBJ1-3; D perhaps matches TRBD1 (6 bases). CDR3 length equals 15 residues. Germline values: CDR1 SNHLY, CDR2 FYNNEI. The V gene lost 8 bases and the J gene lost 0 bases, with 14 bases spanning the gap. The CDR3 DNA reads as TGTGCCAGCCGACAGGAACAGGGCTCTGGAAACACCATATATTTT. It translates to CASRQEQGSGNTIYF.

The J gene is TRBJ1-5, the V gene TRBV12-3 or TRBV12-4; D gene uncertain. CDR3 size: 12 residues. V shed 6 bases and J shed 9 bases, with 12 bases lying between them. In nucleotides, the CDR3 is TGTGCCAGCAGCCCTGGCCCAAGGCCCCAGCATTTT. This sequence encodes CASSPGPRPQHF.

The V and J genes are TRBV11-2 and TRBJ2-5; 8 bases match TRBD2. The CDR3 loop spans 15 amino acids. The junction had 5 bases not matched to a gene; V was cut back by 3 bases and J by 2 bases. CDR1 and CDR2 from the germline V gene are SGHAT and FQNNGV. The CDR3 coding sequence is TGTGCCAGCAGCTTTGCGGGGGGCAATCAAGAGACCCAGTACTTC. It encodes CASSFAGGNQETQYF.

The V call is TRBV7-9, the J call TRBJ2-3; 10 bases align to TRBD2. Trimming cost V 5 bases and J 2 bases; bases outside gene matches: 4. This CDR3 is 15 amino acids long. CDR1 SEHNR and CDR2 FQNEAQ come from the germline V gene (reference sequence). The CDR3 DNA reads TGTGCCAGCAGCGCCAGCGGGGGGGTCACAGATACGCAGTATTTT. As protein: CASSASGGVTDTQYF.

The rearrangement uses TRBV6-1 and TRBJ2-5, with 10 bases lining up with TRBD2. The V gene's germline CDR1 is MNHNS and CDR2 SASEGT. With V trimmed by 0 bases and J by 4 bases, 5 bases remained unmatched. The CDR3 sequence is 16 residues long. CDR3 DNA: TGTGCCAGCAGTGAAGCGCAGGCTAGCGGGAGAGAGACCCAGTACTTC. This encodes CASSEAQASGRETQYF.

The J gene is TRBJ1-5, the V gene TRBV4-1; D is uncertain. Trimming removed 1 base at V and 4 bases at J, with 14 bases between. CDR1 and CDR2 (germline): MGHRA, YSYEKL. The CDR3 loop spans 16 amino acids. The chain's CDR3 is CASSQGRTVVNQPQHF. CDR3 coding DNA: TGCGCCAGCAGCCAAGGAAGAACAGTAGTTAATCAGCCCCAGCATTTT.

A few counts support this clone. The gene calls are TRBV19 and TRBJ1-6, with a possible D match to TRBD1 (6 bases). Per the germline V gene, CDR1 is LNHDA and CDR2 is SQIVND (reference sequence). Trimming cost V 5 bases and J 7 bases, with 9 bases left between them. The CDR3 extends over 13 amino acids. The CDR3 sequence is CASSHRENSPLHF. CDR3 in DNA: TGTGCCAGTAGTCACAGGGAAAATTCACCCCTCCACTTT.

J is TRBJ1-1 and V is TRBV5-5; 9 positions agree with TRBD1. V lost 5 bases and J lost 5; bases outside the gene matches: 13. Germline CDR1 and CDR2: SGHKS and YYEKEE (reference sequence). CDR3 length: 16 residues. The CDR3 bases are TGTGCCAGCAGTGCTACAGGGGGCGATTTTAATACTGAAGCTTTCTTT. This encodes CASSATGGDFNTEAFF.

To note about this clone: Other nucleotide sequences in the sample specify the same CDR3. The chain combines TRBV5-1 with TRBJ1-4; D not resolved. With 2 bases removed from V and 0 bases from J, the gap between germline ends came to 8 bases. This CDR3 has 15 amino acids. Germline V gene sequence: CDR1 SGHRS, CDR2 YFSETQ. In nucleotides, the CDR3 is TGCGCCAGCAGCTTTGGAGGTGCAACTAATGAAAAACTGTTTTTT. It specifies CASSFGGATNEKLFF.

With regard to this clone: The junction departs from the called germline gene at one end, perhaps through a read error. CDR3 sequence (DNA): TGTGCCAGCAGTGACGCGGGCGGGGCAGGCACAGATACACAGTATTTT. Protein product: CASSDAGGAGTDTQYF. V and J are TRBV6-4 and TRBJ2-3, with a tentative D call TRBD2 (6 bases). CDR3 size: 16 residues. Germline lookup yields CDR1 MRHNA and CDR2 SNTAGT.

The J gene is TRBJ1-1, the V gene TRBV6-5; 10 bases agree with TRBD1. The V segment lost 2 bases and the J segment 11 bases; nucleotides outside the gene matches: 2. This CDR3 contains 12 residues. The V gene's germline CDR1 is MNHEY and CDR2 SVGAGI. DNA for the CDR3: TGTGCCAGCAGTTACCCGGGACAGGGGGCTTTCTTT. It codes for CASSYPGQGAFF.

The V gene is TRBV11-2, the J gene TRBJ2-7; the match to TRBD2 covers 12 bases. Germline loops: CDR1 SGHAT, CDR2 FQNNGV. This CDR3 has 14 residues. Trimming at V came to 2 bases and at J to 4 bases, leaving 0 bases not matched to a gene. CDR3 bases: TGTGCCAGCAGCTTACTAGCGGGGGGGTACGAGCAGTACTTC. This encodes CASSLLAGGYEQYF.